These T cell receptor beta chains were read from a single sample in a study of T-cell memory formation after mild COVID-19. Using its own MiXCR run on the 5' RACE reads, TCRdb lists one record per CDR3 protein. The sample lists about 260,000 distinct CDR3 sequences, 15% to 20% occurring once. Sequenced material: PBMCs or a T cell subset sorted from them (not recorded which). The receptors originated from a man younger than 35 who had mild COVID-19 (a few samples of this study predate the infection). Cell type and time point are not known. Each CDR3 is given with its conserved first and last residue. Each record gives: V gene, D gene, CDR3 length, J gene, clone size, CDR3 protein, CDR3 DNA. D genes are given only for firm matches. Size is omitted from some rows. Given values are once, few, many or a class for expanded clones.

TRBV7-6	.	15	TRBJ1-1	.	CASSLEPGPGTEAFF	TGTGCCAGCAGCTTAGAACCGGGCCCAGGGACTGAAGCTTTCTTT
TRBV10-3	.	12	TRBJ2-5	few	CATNEHQETQYF	TGTGCCACCAACGAACATCAAGAGACCCAGTACTTC
TRBV7-3	.	13	TRBJ2-5	few	CASSRGWGETQYF	TGTGCCAGCAGCCGTGGATGGGGAGAGACCCAGTACTTC
TRBV7-8	.	15	TRBJ2-3	many	CASSFPGLLEDTQYF	TGTGCCAGCAGCTTCCCTGGACTCCTAGAAGATACGCAGTATTTT
TRBV6-2/TRBV6-3	.	14	TRBJ2-7	few	CASSYRGGYDEQYF	TGTGCCAGCAGTTACAGAGGGGGGTACGACGAGCAGTACTTC
TRBV4-3	TRBD2	16	TRBJ2-3	few	CASSQNTRGGTDTQYF	TGCGCCAGCAGCCAAAACACTCGGGGGGGCACAGATACGCAGTATTTT
TRBV5-6	TRBD1	17	TRBJ2-2	.	CASSPFIGTGSTGELFF	TGTGCCAGCAGCCCCTTCATCGGGACAGGGTCCACCGGGGAGCTGTTTTTT
TRBV6-2/TRBV6-3	TRBD2	14	TRBJ2-5	few	CASSYMGGQETQYF	TGTGCCAGCAGTTACATGGGGGGGCAAGAGACCCAGTACTTC
TRBV2	.	11	TRBJ1-1	few	CASSQKKEAFF	TGTGCCAGCAGCCAGAAGAAAGAAGCTTTCTTT
TRBV20-1	.	13	TRBJ1-2	few	CSAPPGAVYGYTF	TGCAGTGCACCTCCCGGGGCGGTCTATGGCTACACCTTC
TRBV11-3	TRBD1	15	TRBJ2-2	few	CASSPRTGSTGELFF	TGTGCCAGCAGCCCCCGGACAGGGAGCACCGGGGAGCTGTTTTTT
TRBV6-1	TRBD1	15	TRBJ2-3	few	CASSEGTGGADTQYF	TGTGCCAGCAGTGAAGGGACAGGGGGCGCAGATACGCAGTATTTT
TRBV6-2/TRBV6-3	.	15	TRBJ1-2	few	CASSYSRDGNYGYTF	TGTGCCAGCAGTTACTCCCGGGACGGAAACTATGGCTACACCTTC
TRBV4-3	TRBD2	15	TRBJ2-1	many	CASSGGTSSYNEQFF	TGCGCCAGCAGCGGCGGGACTAGCTCCTACAATGAGCAGTTCTTC
TRBV12-3/TRBV12-4	.	14	TRBJ2-5	.	CASSPSDRKETQYF	TGTGCCAGCAGCCCGAGCGACAGGAAAGAGACCCAGTACTTC
TRBV7-2	.	13	TRBJ1-2	.	CASSQDARYGYTF	TGTGCCAGCAGCCAGGACGCACGCTATGGCTACACCTTC
TRBV5-5	.	15	TRBJ1-6	.	CASSYGGPNNSPLHF	TGTGCCAGCAGCTACGGGGGGCCGAATAATTCACCCCTCCACTTT
TRBV11-1	.	16	TRBJ2-7	few	CASSLLGTTGAYEQYF	TGTGCCAGCAGCTTGCTGGGGACAACGGGCGCCTACGAGCAGTACTTC